This record looks at one T cell receptor beta chain sequence and its context. This entry belongs to a study of radiotherapy plus CTLA-4 blockade in lung cancer. Study overall: Objective responses emerged in around 19% of patients, and about 30% attained disease control.

V trimming: 1 base; J trimming: 7 bases; junction bases outside the gene matches: 3. Germline CDR1 reads GTSNPN; CDR2 reads SVGIG (reference sequence). The CDR3 sequence is 14 residues long. Clones were sequenced by immunoSEQ multiplex PCR, and TCRdb holds only the in-frame ones, with some missing. The profile shows 90,000 or so clones, roughly four fifths of them singletons. The gene calls are TRBV30 and TRBJ1-6, with 8 bases aligning to TRBD1. The origin of this receptor is a human donor with non-small cell lung cancer who had stable disease on radiotherapy plus ipilimumab. Sequencing used peripheral blood, obtained from a patient treated with radiotherapy plus ipilimumab. In nucleotides, the CDR3 is TGTGCCTGGAGTGGGACAGGGCCAAATTCACCCCTCCACTTT. Translating it yields CAWSGTGPNSPLHF. Full variable domain (outside the CDR3, taken from reference TRBV30 and TRBJ1-6): SQTIHQWPATLVQPVGSPLSLECTVEGTSNPNLYWYRQAAGRGLQLLFYSVGIGQISSEVPQNLSASRPQDRQFILSSKKLLLSDSGFYLCAWSGTGPNSPLHFGNGTRLTVT.